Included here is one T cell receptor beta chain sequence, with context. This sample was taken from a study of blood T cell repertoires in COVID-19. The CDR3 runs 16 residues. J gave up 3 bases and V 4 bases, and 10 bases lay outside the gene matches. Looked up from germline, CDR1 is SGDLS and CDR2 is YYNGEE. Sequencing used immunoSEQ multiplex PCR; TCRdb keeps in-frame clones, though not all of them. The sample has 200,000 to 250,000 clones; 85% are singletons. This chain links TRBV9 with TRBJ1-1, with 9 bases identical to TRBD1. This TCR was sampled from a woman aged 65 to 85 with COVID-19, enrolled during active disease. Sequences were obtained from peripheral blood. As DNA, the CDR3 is TGTGCCAGCAGCCCCCGCCCGGACAGGGGAGACACTGAAGCTTTCTTT. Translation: CASSPRPDRGDTEAFF.